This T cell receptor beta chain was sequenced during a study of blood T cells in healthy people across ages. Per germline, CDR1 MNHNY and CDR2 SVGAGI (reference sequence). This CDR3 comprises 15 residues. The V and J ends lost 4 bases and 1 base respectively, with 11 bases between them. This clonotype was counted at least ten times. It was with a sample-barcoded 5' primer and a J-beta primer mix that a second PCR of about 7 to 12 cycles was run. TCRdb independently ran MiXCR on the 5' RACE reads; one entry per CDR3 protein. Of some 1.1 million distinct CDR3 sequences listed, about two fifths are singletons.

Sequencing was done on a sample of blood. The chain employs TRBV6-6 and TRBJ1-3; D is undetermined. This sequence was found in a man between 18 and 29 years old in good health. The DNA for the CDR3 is TGTGCCAGCAGTTTCTTAATTGGTTCTGGAAACACCATATATTTT. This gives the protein CASSFLIGSGNTIYF.